The entry below gives a single TCR beta chain sequence along with its context. Its antigen is not identified. This specimen belongs to a study of CXCR3-negative and CXCR3-positive naive CD8 T cells. 5' RACE that incorporated UMI labels was used to prepare the TRB cDNA libraries. TCRdb reprocessed the 5' RACE reads, with one entry per CDR3 protein and no DNA. This listing includes approximately 66,000 distinct CDR3 sequences. The length of the CDR3 is 14 residues. The V gene's germline CDR1 is MDHEN and CDR2 SYDVKM. Study-level points and caveats: The TRBV-TRBJ usage of naive CXCR3-negative and CXCR3-positive cells was similar, but that of memory cells differed. The study found comparably high diversity in both naive subsets and much lower diversity in memory CD8+ cells. PBMCs showed partially decreased CXCR3 expression after cryopreservation, and most assays used fresh PBMCs. CXCR3-negative naive cells had less hydrophobic TRB CDR3s than did CXCR3-positive naive cells.

The sequence derives from a human donor in good health. Some clones in this sample may be carry-over from other donors' samples. The chain has TRBV28 and TRBJ2-3. Sequenced material: naive CXCR3- CD8+ T cells from blood. Subset of the sample: CD45RO-CCR7+CD27+CD95- naive CD8+ T cells lacking CXCR3 (TNR3-). CDR3: CASSFFSGTDTQYF. Combining the CDR3 with reference TRBV28 and TRBJ2-3 gives the whole variable domain DVKVTQSSRYLVKRTGEKVFLECVQDMDHENMFWYRQDPGLGLRLIYFSYDVKMKEKGDIPEGYSVSREKKERFSLILESASTNQTSMYLCASSFFSGTDTQYFGPGTRLTVL.